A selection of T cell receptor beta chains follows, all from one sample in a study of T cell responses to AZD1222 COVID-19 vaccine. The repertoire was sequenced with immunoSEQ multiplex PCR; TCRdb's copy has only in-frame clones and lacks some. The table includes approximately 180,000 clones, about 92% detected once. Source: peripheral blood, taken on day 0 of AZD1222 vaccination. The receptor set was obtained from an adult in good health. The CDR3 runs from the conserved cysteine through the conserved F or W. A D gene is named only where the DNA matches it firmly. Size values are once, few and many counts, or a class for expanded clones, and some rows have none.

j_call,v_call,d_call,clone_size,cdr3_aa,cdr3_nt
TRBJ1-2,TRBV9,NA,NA,CASSALSGLLTF,TGTGCCAGCAGCGCATTATCCGGGCTACTCACCTTC
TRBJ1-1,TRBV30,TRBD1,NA,CASSDRGLNTEAFF,TGTGCCTCTTCCGACAGGGGCTTGAACACTGAAGCTTTCTTT
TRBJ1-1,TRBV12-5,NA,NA,CASALPSSAEAFF,TGTGCTAGTGCCCTCCCCTCGAGCGCTGAAGCTTTCTTT
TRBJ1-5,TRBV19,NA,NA,CASSIGPGGQPQHF,TGTGCCAGTAGTATAGGACCGGGGGGACAGCCCCAGCATTTT
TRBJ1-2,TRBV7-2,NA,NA,CASRYRQNYGYTF,TGTGCCAGCAGATACAGACAAAACTATGGCTACACCTTC
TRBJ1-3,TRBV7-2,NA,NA,CASSLVGGGTGNTIYF,TGTGCCAGCAGCTTAGTTGGGGGGGGAACTGGAAACACCATATATTTT
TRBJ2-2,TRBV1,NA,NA,CTSSQDYRRYTGELFF,TGCACCAGCAGCCAAGATTATAGGCGGTACACCGGGGAGCTGTTTTTT
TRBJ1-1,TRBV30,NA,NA,CADLENTEAFF,TGTGCCGACCTTGAGAACACTGAAGCTTTCTTT
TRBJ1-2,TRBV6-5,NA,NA,CATHRGGNYGYTF,TGTGCCACTCATAGAGGCGGCAACTATGGCTACACCTTC
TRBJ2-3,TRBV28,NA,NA,CASSSPTGPWGTDTQYF,TGTGCCAGCAGTTCCCCGACAGGACCATGGGGCACAGATACGCAGTATTTT
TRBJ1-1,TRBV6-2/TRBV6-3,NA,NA,CASSFSSGINTEAFF,TGTGCCAGCAGTTTTTCTTCGGGGATCAACACTGAAGCTTTCTTT
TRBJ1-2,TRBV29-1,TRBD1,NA,CSVDGTDYGYTF,TGCAGCGTTGACGGGACAGACTATGGCTACACCTTC
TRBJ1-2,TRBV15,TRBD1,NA,CATSSNRGLAYGYTF,TGTGCCACCAGCAGTAACAGGGGGCTTGCCTATGGCTACACCTTC
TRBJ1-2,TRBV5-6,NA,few,CASNWGSTGYTF,TGTGCCAGCAATTGGGGGAGTACTGGCTACACCTTC
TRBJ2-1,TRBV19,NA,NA,CASSIDYTSPLSSEQFF,TGTGCCAGTAGTATAGATTACACTAGCCCTCTATCATCTGAGCAGTTCTTC
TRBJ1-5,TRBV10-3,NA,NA,CAISGGQGREQPQHF,TGTGCCATCAGTGGCGGGCAGGGGCGTGAGCAGCCCCAGCATTTT
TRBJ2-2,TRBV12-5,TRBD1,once,CASGSDRWNTGELFF,TGTGCTAGTGGATCGGACAGGTGGAACACCGGGGAGCTGTTTTTT
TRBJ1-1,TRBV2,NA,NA,CASRDTGFWDTEAFF,TGTGCCAGCAGGGATACAGGCTTTTGGGACACTGAAGCTTTCTTT
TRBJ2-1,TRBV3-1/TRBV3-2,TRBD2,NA,CASSQGSGRAIGEQFF,TGTGCCAGCAGCCAAGGTAGCGGGAGGGCCATAGGGGAGCAGTTCTTC
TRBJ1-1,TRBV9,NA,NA,CASSPRRDFMNTEAFF,TGTGCCAGCAGCCCGAGGCGGGACTTCATGAACACTGAAGCTTTCTTT
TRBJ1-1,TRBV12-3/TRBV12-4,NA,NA,CASSLTYTEAFF,TGTGCCAGCAGTCTCACGTACACTGAAGCTTTCTTT
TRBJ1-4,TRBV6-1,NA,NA,CASSESRSFNEKLFF,TGTGCCAGCAGTGAATCTCGCAGTTTTAATGAAAAACTGTTTTTT
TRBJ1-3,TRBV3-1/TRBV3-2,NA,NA,CASSQPGSSGNTIYF,TGTGCCAGCAGCCAACCGGGGAGCTCTGGAAACACCATATATTTT
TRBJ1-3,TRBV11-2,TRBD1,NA,CASRGQESYTIYF,TGTGCCAGCAGAGGACAGGAGTCTTACACCATATATTTT
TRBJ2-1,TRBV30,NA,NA,CAWSGGAGYNEQFF,TGTGCCTGGAGTGGGGGGGCAGGGTACAATGAGCAGTTCTTC
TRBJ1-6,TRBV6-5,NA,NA,CATTLGTDNSPLHF,TGTGCCACAACCCTCGGGACCGATAATTCACCCCTCCACTTT
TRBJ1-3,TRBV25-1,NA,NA,CASSDVGQHGNTIYF,TGTGCCAGCAGTGACGTAGGACAGCATGGAAACACCATATATTTT
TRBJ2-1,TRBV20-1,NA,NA,CSAHALGFF,TGCAGTGCTCATGCTCTTGGGTTCTTC
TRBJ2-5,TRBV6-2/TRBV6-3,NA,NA,CASSRQDPWRETQYF,TGTGCCAGCAGTCGACAGGACCCCTGGCGGGAGACCCAGTACTTC
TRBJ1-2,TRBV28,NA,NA,CASSLGGFYGYTF,TGTGCCAGCAGTTTAGGGGGGTTCTATGGCTACACCTTC
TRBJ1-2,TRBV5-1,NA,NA,CASSLGPGVIDYTF,TGCGCCAGCAGCCTTGGCCCAGGGGTAATAGACTACACCTTC
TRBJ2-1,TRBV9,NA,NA,CASSFKDPNNEQFF,TGTGCCAGCAGCTTCAAGGACCCAAACAATGAGCAGTTCTTC
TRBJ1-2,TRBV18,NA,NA,CASSAGEGYGYTF,TGTGCCAGCTCAGCGGGGGAAGGGTATGGCTACACCTTC
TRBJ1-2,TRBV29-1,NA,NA,CSSDREGLGYTF,TGCAGCAGTGACCGTGAGGGGCTTGGCTACACCTTC
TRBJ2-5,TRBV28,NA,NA,CASSRPGARGETQYF,TGTGCCAGCAGTCGGCCAGGGGCCAGGGGAGAGACCCAGTACTTC
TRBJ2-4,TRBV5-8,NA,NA,CASSLEAVRGLAKNIQYF,TGTGCCAGCAGCTTGGAGGCGGTGCGGGGATTAGCCAAAAACATTCAGTACTTC
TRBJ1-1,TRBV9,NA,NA,CASSVGGFTEAFF,TGTGCCAGCAGCGTGGGTGGATTCACTGAAGCTTTCTTT
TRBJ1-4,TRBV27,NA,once,CASSPQRESNEKLFF,TGTGCCAGCAGTCCCCAAAGGGAATCTAATGAAAAACTGTTTTTT
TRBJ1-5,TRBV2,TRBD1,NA,CASSARQGVGNQPQHF,TGTGCCAGCAGTGCGAGACAGGGGGTGGGTAATCAGCCCCAGCATTTT
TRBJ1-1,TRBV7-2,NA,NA,CASSIHPNTEAFF,TGTGCCAGCAGCATTCATCCGAACACTGAAGCTTTCTTT
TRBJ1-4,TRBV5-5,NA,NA,CASSFYNEKLFF,TGTGCCAGCAGCTTCTATAATGAAAAACTGTTTTTT
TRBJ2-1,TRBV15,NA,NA,CATSDGRGTYNEQFF,TGTGCCACCAGCGACGGAAGGGGCACCTACAATGAGCAGTTCTTC
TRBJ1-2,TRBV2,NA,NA,CASSDIRDPNYGYTF,TGTGCCAGCAGTGACATCAGGGACCCTAACTATGGCTACACCTTC
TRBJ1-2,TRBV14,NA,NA,CASSQIGSTQWNGYTF,TGTGCCAGCAGCCAGATAGGAAGTACCCAGTGGAATGGCTACACCTTC
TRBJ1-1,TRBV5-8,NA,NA,CASSPRAGTTEAFF,TGTGCCAGCAGCCCCCGCGCCGGGACGACTGAAGCTTTCTTT
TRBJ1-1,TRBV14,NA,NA,CASSLRGLDTEAFF,TGTGCCAGCAGCCTTAGGGGGTTAGACACTGAAGCTTTCTTT
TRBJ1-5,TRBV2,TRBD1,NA,CASSGDRGIYQPQHF,TGTGCCAGCAGTGGCGACAGGGGCATTTATCAGCCCCAGCATTTT
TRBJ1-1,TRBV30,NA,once,CAWSADGSIAEAFF,TGTGCCTGGAGCGCGGACGGATCAATCGCTGAAGCTTTCTTT
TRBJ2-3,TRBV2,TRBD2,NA,CASKVAGGPDTQYF,TGTGCCAGCAAAGTGGCGGGGGGGCCAGATACGCAGTATTTT
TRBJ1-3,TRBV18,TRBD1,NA,CASSPPSSGQHGNTIYF,TGTGCCAGCTCACCACCCAGTTCGGGACAGCATGGAAACACCATATATTTT
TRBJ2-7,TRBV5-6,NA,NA,CASSSRKVSGLREGYEQYF,TGTGCCAGCAGCTCGAGGAAGGTGAGCGGCCTTAGAGAGGGCTACGAGCAGTACTTC